Each of the 19 T cell receptor beta chains below was sequenced from the same sample in a study of T cell repertoires in cytomegalovirus infection. TCRdb passed the reads through MiXCR, listing each CDR3 protein once. The data contain tens of thousands of distinct CDR3 sequences, about 4% of them singletons. Material: PBMCs. The receptors were sampled from a human donor in good health (CMV status not recorded). Some clones in this sample may be carry-over from other donors' samples.

This clonotype was detected ten times or more. Relative to the germline gene, one junction end is altered; a read error may explain this. V and J are TRBV7-9 and TRBJ2-3; possible D gene TRBD1, 7 bases. From germline, CDR1 is SEHNR and CDR2 FQNEAQ (reference sequence). The CDR3 totals 13 residues. CDR3: CASSSGDRRTGDF. The CDR3 bases are TGTGCCAGCAGCTCGGGGGACAGACGCACGGGGGATTTT.

This clonotype was counted ten times or more. The CDR3 DNA reads as TGTGCCAGCAGGTCCCTAGGCTACACCTTC. Its translation: CASRSLGYTF. This sequence joins TRBV12-3 or TRBV12-4 and TRBJ1-2; D not resolved. The CDR3 has 10 amino acids. V was trimmed by 6 bases and J by 8 bases, leaving 7 bases between them.

This clonotype turned up a few times. The CDR3 DNA is TGTGCCACCAGTGATGCGACACCTGACAATGAGCAGTTCTTC. Protein: CATSDATPDNEQFF. V is TRBV24-1 and J is TRBJ2-1, with D unresolved. This CDR3 comprises 14 residues. Germline CDR1 and CDR2: KGHDR and SFDVKD. The V end was cut by 3 bases, the J end by 5 bases, with 10 bases between.

This clonotype was detected ten times or more. The chain couples TRBV7-6 to TRBJ1-3; no clear D gene. Germline assignment: CDR1 SGHVS and CDR2 FNYEAQ. The CDR3 contains 13 residues. Deletions cut 4 bases from V and 4 bases from J, with 8 bases between. CDR3 nucleotide sequence: TGTGCCAGCAGCTCAAGGAACGGAAACACCATATATTTT. It translates to CASSSRNGNTIYF.

At least ten counts were recorded for this clonotype. V usage is TRBV7-2 and J usage is TRBJ2-5; the D gene is possibly TRBD2 (6 bases). CDR1 SGHTA and CDR2 FQGNSA come from the germline V gene. The CDR3 consists of 14 residues. Trimming stripped 4 bases from V and 2 bases from J, with 11 bases between. CDR3 DNA: TGTGCCAGCAGCTGGGGGGTGTGGCAAGAGACCCAGTACTTC. Translation gives CASSWGVWQETQYF.

This clonotype was counted between two and nine times. The chain carries TRBV20-1 and TRBJ2-1; unclear D gene. V was shortened by 3 bases and J by 1 base, with 13 bases between the two germline ends. This CDR3 is 15 amino acids long. The germline CDR1 and CDR2 sequences are DFQATT and SNEGSKA (reference sequence). This chain's CDR3 is CSASPLVWSYNEQFF. CDR3 in DNA: TGCAGTGCTAGTCCCCTAGTCTGGTCCTACAATGAGCAGTTCTTC.

This clonotype was counted many times. A much larger clone differs by one base, so this may be a read error. J is TRBJ1-1 and V is TRBV7-2; D unresolved. This CDR3 region has 12 residues. Trimming shortened V by 3 bases and J by 1 base, and 3 bases separated the two germline ends. CDR1 is SGHTA and CDR2 is FQGNSA in the germline V gene. CDR3 sequence: CASSFQNTEAFF. The DNA for the CDR3 is TGTGCCAGCAGCTTCCAGAACACTGAAGCTTTCTTT.

This clonotype has at least ten counts. This could be a read error, since a much larger clone is one nucleotide away. The J gene is TRBJ2-1, the V gene TRBV7-2; D is undetermined. The CDR3 runs to 13 residues. Trimming removed 1 base from V and 2 bases from J, with 3 bases in between. Per the germline V gene, CDR1 is SGHTA and CDR2 is FQGNSA. For the CDR3, the DNA is TGTGCCAGCAGCTTAGACACCTACAATGAGCAGTTCTTC. As protein: CASSLDTYNEQFF.

This clonotype has a count of ten or more. The chain couples TRBV29-1 to TRBJ1-4; D is unresolved. Trimming shortened V by 4 bases and J by 5 bases, and 8 bases separated the two germline ends. Germline V gives CDR1 SQVTM, CDR2 ANQGSEA. The CDR3 consists of 12 residues. The CDR3 coding sequence is TGCAGCGTTGGAAAGACGAATGAAAAACTGTTTTTT. It translates to CSVGKTNEKLFF.

This clonotype was detected many times. CDR3 loop: CASSLVGMSTDTQYF. CDR3 DNA: TGTGCCAGCAGCTTAGTCGGAATGAGCACAGATACGCAGTATTTT. The chain recombines TRBV7-2 with TRBJ2-3, with D unresolved. This CDR3 is 15 amino acids long. CDR1 is SGHTA, CDR2 FQGNSA, per germline. The germline V and J ends were trimmed by 1 base and 0 bases, with 8 bases remaining between them.

This clonotype showed up many times. This chain joins TRBV7-9 and TRBJ1-1; D call uncertain. This CDR3 contains 14 residues. Trimming removed 3 bases at V and 0 bases at J, with 8 bases between. Germline V gives CDR1 SEHNR, CDR2 FQNEAQ (reference sequence). The CDR3 DNA is TGTGCCAGCAGCTTTTCGGAGCTGAACACTGAAGCTTTCTTT. Translated, it gives CASSFSELNTEAFF.

The chain couples TRBV9 to TRBJ1-6; possibly TRBD1 for D (6 bases). CDR1 is SGDLS and CDR2 is YYNGEE in the germline V gene. V was pared by 4 bases and J by 9 bases, with 8 bases between. CDR3 size: 12 residues. The CDR3 spells CASSTGISPLHF. The CDR3 bases are TGTGCCAGCAGCACAGGGATTTCACCCCTCCACTTT. The full variable domain, rest sourced from reference TRBV9 and TRBJ1-6, is DSGVTQTPKHLITATGQRVTLRCSPRSGDLSVYWYQQSLDQGLQFLIQYYNGEERAKGNILERFSAQQFPDLHSELNLSSLELGDSALYFCASSTGISPLHFGNGTRLTVT.

The V gene is TRBV7-2, the J gene TRBJ2-7; possibly TRBD1 for D (6 bases). The CDR3 is made up of 15 amino acids. Trimming shortened V by 0 bases and J by 4 bases, and 13 bases separated the two germline ends. Germline assignment: CDR1 SGHTA and CDR2 FQGNSA. CDR3 bases: TGTGCCAGCAGCTTAGCGGCAGGGGTAGGGTACGAGCAGTACTTC. Its translation: CASSLAAGVGYEQYF.

Many counts were recorded for this clonotype. In DNA form, the CDR3 reads TGTGCCAGCAGTTACTCGATTGGGGGTAGGGACACCGGGGAGCTGTTTTTT. This codes for CASSYSIGGRDTGELFF. The J gene is TRBJ2-2, the V gene TRBV6-6; either TRBD1 or TRBD2 may fit D (5 bases each). Deletions cut 0 bases from V and 3 bases from J, with 14 bases between. The CDR3 spans 17 residues. The germline V gene has CDR1 MNHNY and CDR2 SVGAGI (reference sequence).

This clonotype was seen at least ten times. J is TRBJ2-5 and V is TRBV20-1; TRBD1 matches 8 bases. V dropped 4 bases and J dropped 4; count of bases not matched to a gene: 8. The germline V gene encodes CDR1 DFQATT and CDR2 SNEGSKA (reference sequence). The CDR3 contains 14 residues. The CDR3 DNA reads TGCAGTGCTATGGACAGGGCAAGGGGAGAGACCCAGTACTTC. It encodes CSAMDRARGETQYF.

In this sample, this clonotype turned up many times. The J gene is TRBJ1-2, the V gene TRBV7-4, with TRBD1 matching over 9 bases. With V trimmed by 7 bases and J by 8 bases, 11 bases remained unmatched. From germline, CDR1 is SGHVT and CDR2 SQSDAQ. This CDR3 has 14 amino acids. CDR3 residues: CASNSGTGTYGYTF. For the CDR3, the DNA is TGTGCCAGCAACTCAGGGACAGGGACTTACGGCTACACCTTC.

This clonotype showed up many times. The chain links TRBV10-3 to TRBJ2-3; TRBD2 aligns across 8 bases. The trim removed 6 bases at V and 4 bases at J, leaving 6 bases unmatched. CDR1 is ENHRY and CDR2 is SYGVKD in the germline V gene. The CDR3 covers 14 residues. DNA of the CDR3: TGTGCCATCAGGCCCGGGGGGGTAGCAGATACGCAGTATTTT. This sequence encodes CAIRPGGVADTQYF.

In its sample, this clonotype was seen many times. The chain couples TRBV7-9 to TRBJ1-1, with a weak D call TRBD1 (6 bases). Trimming removed 6 bases at V and 7 bases at J, with 12 bases between. CDR1 and CDR2 (germline): SEHNR, FQNEAQ (reference sequence). This CDR3 is built from 12 residues. CDR3 nucleotide sequence: TGTGCCAGCAGGTCGGGACAAATTGAAGCTTTCTTT. It translates to CASRSGQIEAFF. Using reference TRBV7-9 and TRBJ1-1 for the parts outside the CDR3, the full variable domain is DTGVSQNPRHKITKRGQNVTFRCDPISEHNRLYWYRQTLGQGPEFLTYFQNEAQLEKSRLLSDRFSAERPKGSFSTLEIQRTEQGDSAMYLCASRSGQIEAFFGQGTRLTVV.

At least ten counts were recorded for this clonotype. This chain links TRBV12-3 or TRBV12-4 with TRBJ1-2; TRBD1 might be the D (5 bases). This CDR3 is 13 amino acids long. The germline V and J ends were trimmed by 0 bases and 4 bases, with 6 bases remaining between them. CDR3: CASSLADSYGYTF. CDR3 DNA: TGTGCCAGCAGTTTAGCCGACAGCTATGGCTACACCTTC.